Given below is one T cell receptor (beta chain) in context. This entry comes from a study of T cell changes during pregnancy in multiple sclerosis. The protocol was immunoSEQ multiplex PCR, while the TCRdb copy is restricted to in-frame clones and leaves out a portion. The sample holds about 93,000 clones, approximately 90% seen once. V was pared by 5 bases and J by 6 bases, with 5 bases of the junction left unmatched. Looked up from germline, CDR1 is SGHRS and CDR2 is YFSETQ. The CDR3 runs 15 residues. The source is a female donor with multiple sclerosis, enrolled in a pregnancy study. This sequence joins TRBV5-1 and TRBJ2-2; TRBD1 matches 12 bases. The source was peripheral blood, collected before pregnancy. The CDR3 loop reads CASSPGQGASGELFF. CDR3 DNA sequence: TGCGCCAGCAGTCCGGGACAGGGGGCATCCGGGGAGCTGTTTTTT.